Described below is a single TCR beta chain sequence and its context. The germline V gene encodes CDR1 SEHNR and CDR2 FQNEAQ (reference sequence). The CDR3 extends over 16 amino acids. V dropped 4 bases and J dropped 3 bases, with 16 bases sitting between them. Assay used: immunoSEQ multiplex PCR; TCRdb lists only in-frame clones, some missing. In the table there are 31,000 or so clones, about 86% of which are singletons. The data are from a study of sequential checkpoint blockade in melanoma. Study background: Randomization was 1:1 between first-line nivolumab→ipilimumab and ipilimumab→nivolumab.

Treatment indicated: randomized to nivolumab then ipilimumab (arm A) or the reverse (arm B). Patients had received no earlier DNA-damaging chemotherapy. From thawed PBMCs, live CD3+CD8+ cells negative for CD19 and CD56 were sorted. The gene calls are TRBV7-9 and TRBJ1-5; no clear D. This receptor was taken from a human donor with melanoma. The material sequenced was CD8+ T cells sorted from blood (inferred from file names), taken from a patient given nivolumab and ipilimumab in sequence. CDR3 in amino acids: CASSSNVLDFNQPQHF. The CDR3 DNA sequence: TGTGCCAGCAGCTCCAATGTTCTCGACTTCAATCAGCCCCAGCATTTT.